The source of this T cell receptor (beta chain) is a study of blood T cell repertoires in COVID-19. Generated by immunoSEQ multiplex PCR, the TCRdb table keeps only in-frame clones and is missing some. The table has more than 75,000 clones, less than 90% seen once; the top ten hold 0.95% to 1.5%. This clone was detected only a few times. The V and J ends lost 7 bases and 4 bases, in that order; junction bases with no gene match: 12. The length of the CDR3 is 16 residues. Per germline, CDR1 SGHVS and CDR2 FNYEAQ. Sequenced input: peripheral blood. V and J are TRBV7-6 and TRBJ2-1, with 8 bases matching TRBD1. The TCR comes from an elderly man with active or convalescent COVID-19. CDR3: CASTQGAGGRYNEQFF. The DNA for the CDR3 is TGTGCCAGCACCCAGGGGGCAGGGGGTCGTTACAATGAGCAGTTCTTC.